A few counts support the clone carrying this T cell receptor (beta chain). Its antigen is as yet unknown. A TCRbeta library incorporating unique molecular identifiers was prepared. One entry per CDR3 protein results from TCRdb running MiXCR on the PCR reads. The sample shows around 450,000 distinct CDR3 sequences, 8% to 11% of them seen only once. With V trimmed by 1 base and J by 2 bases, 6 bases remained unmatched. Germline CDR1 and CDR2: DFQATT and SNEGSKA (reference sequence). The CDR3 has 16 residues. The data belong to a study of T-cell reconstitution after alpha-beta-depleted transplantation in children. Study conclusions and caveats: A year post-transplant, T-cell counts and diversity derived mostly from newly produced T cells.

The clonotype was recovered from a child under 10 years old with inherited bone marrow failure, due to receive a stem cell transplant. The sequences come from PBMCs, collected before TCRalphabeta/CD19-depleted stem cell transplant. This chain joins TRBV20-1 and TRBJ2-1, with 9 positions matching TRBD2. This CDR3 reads CSARGSSGTAYNEQFF. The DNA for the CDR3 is TGCAGTGCTAGAGGCTCTAGCGGGACAGCCTACAATGAGCAGTTCTTC.